The 4 T cell receptor beta chains in this list originate from one sample, sequenced in a study of OX40 agonist ivuxolimab in advanced cancers. Assay: immunoSEQ multiplex PCR; the TCRdb copy retains only in-frame clones and omits some. The repertoire has 42,000 or so clones, 75% to 90% of them found once; the top ten carry 15%. The material was CD4+ or CD8+ T cells sorted from blood, obtained in a trial of the OX40 agonist ivuxolimab. These receptors were obtained from an adult with an advanced solid tumor such as melanoma, head and neck, liver or kidney cancer.

The chain uses TRBV11-3 and TRBJ2-2; D gene ambiguous. V lost 5 bases and J lost 2, with 6 bases in between. The germline gives CDR1 SGHNT, CDR2 YENEEA. The CDR3 totals 13 residues. The CDR3 protein is CASSPSNTGELFF. In DNA form, the CDR3 reads TGTGCCAGCAGCCCGAGTAACACCGGGGAGCTGTTTTTT.

The CDR3 nucleotides are TGTGCCAGCAGTACGGGACTAGCGGCGGGCACAGATACGCAGTATTTT. This sequence encodes CASSTGLAAGTDTQYF. The J gene is TRBJ2-3, the V gene TRBV7-7; 11 bases align to TRBD2. Germline lookup yields CDR1 SSHAT and CDR2 FNYEAQ (reference sequence). The CDR3 loop spans 16 amino acids. J was trimmed by 1 base and V by 6 bases; bases with no gene match: 6.

This chain joins TRBV6-1 and TRBJ1-5; 7 nucleotides match TRBD1. The CDR3 runs to 12 residues. J gave up 6 bases and V 5 bases, and 1 base lay outside the gene matches. CDR1 and CDR2 from the germline V gene are MNHNS and SASEGT. DNA of the CDR3: TGTGCCAGCAGTTGGACAGGTCAGCCCCAGCATTTT. It specifies CASSWTGQPQHF.

This chain links TRBV28 with TRBJ2-7; D gene uncertain. The V end was cut by 4 bases, the J end by 3 bases, with 7 bases between. The CDR3 has 12 residues. Germline V gene data show CDR1 as MDHEN and CDR2 as SYDVKM. This CDR3 reads CASSSGLYEQYV. CDR3 DNA: TGTGCCAGCAGTTCCGGGCTCTACGAGCAGTACGTC.